This T cell receptor (beta chain) was profiled in a study of T cells after yellow fever vaccination. TCRdb recomputed calls from the 5' RACE reads with MiXCR, one row per CDR3 protein. The sample yields 450,000 to 600,000 distinct CDR3 sequences, about a sixth seen once. V was shortened by 1 base and J by 0 bases, with 12 bases between the two germline ends. The CDR3 has 16 amino acids. Germline V gene sequence: CDR1 SGHRS, CDR2 YFSETQ. The gene calls are TRBV5-1 and TRBJ2-3; D remains unclear. This receptor was obtained from a man between 18 and 35 years old who received the YFV17D yellow fever vaccine. The sample here was PBMCs, taken more than 4 days after the first yellow fever vaccination. The CDR3 DNA reads TGCGCCAGCAGCTTGTGGGCGTCCTCTAGCACAGATACGCAGTATTTT. Protein product: CASSLWASSSTDTQYF. Variable domain in full (rest from reference TRBV5-1 and TRBJ2-3): KAGVTQTPRYLIKTRGQQVTLSCSPISGHRSVSWYQQTPGQGLQFLFEYFSETQRNKGNFPGRFSGRQFSNSRSEMNVSTLELGDSALYLCASSLWASSSTDTQYFGPGTRLTVL.